The present entry profiles one T cell receptor beta chain with its context. Its matching antigen is unknown. All of the isolated RNA was reverse transcribed, so expressed TCRB transcripts were sequenced. Profiling relied on immunoSEQ multiplex PCR, and the TCRdb table lists in-frame clones only, not all of them. The data contain some 660,000 clones, 11% to 15% of them singletons. The data belong to a study of beta chain features in type 1 diabetes. Study results and caveats: Shorter TCRB CDR3s, moderately but significantly so, were found in Type 1 diabetes patients in all four CD4+ subsets.

Trimming took off 4 bases at V and 15 bases at J, with 19 bases between the two ends. The CDR3 is made up of 13 amino acids. Germline values: CDR1 SNHLY, CDR2 FYNNEI. The source is a man aged 18 to 29 with type 1 diabetes. Specimen: naive CD4+ T cells from blood. The chain has TRBV2 and TRBJ2-1; D remains unclear. The CDR3 loop reads CASSVLPEGPRFF. The CDR3 coding sequence is TGTGCCAGCAGTGTGTTGCCAGAAGGGCCAAGGTTCTTC. Full variable domain (missing parts from reference TRBV2 and TRBJ2-1): EPEVTQTPSHQVTQMGQEVILRCVPISNHLYFYWYRQILGQKVEFLVSFYNNEISEKSEIFDDQFSVERPDGSNFTLKIRSTKLEDSAMYFCASSVLPEGPRFFGPGTRLTVL.